This TCR beta chain emerged from a study of CXCR3-negative and CXCR3-positive naive CD8 T cells. Overall study: Roughly 135 million TRB reads were obtained overall (about 1.5 +/- 0.3 million per library).

Study conclusions and caveats: Sequencing showed both naive subsets with comparably high diversity, and memory CD8+ cells much lower. Compared with CXCR3-negative naive cells, CXCR3-positive naive cells showed more hydrophobic TRB CDR3s. Naive cells that were CXCR3-negative or CXCR3-positive used TRBV-TRBJ genes alike, while memory cells diverged.

Per the germline V gene, CDR1 is SQVTM and CDR2 is ANQGSEA. The CDR3 has 15 amino acids. With respect to this clonotype: Its antigen is still unknown.

All CD8+ T cell subsets were sorted in triplicate at fewer than 350,000 cells each. Via 5' RACE with UMI labels, TRB cDNA libraries were prepared. TCRdb derives one entry per CDR3 protein from the 5' RACE reads, leaving out DNA. The listing records around 61,000 distinct CDR3 sequences. Specimen: naive CXCR3+ CD8+ T cells from blood. As to subset: CD45RO-CCR7+CD27+CD95- naive CD8+ T cells expressing CXCR3 (TNR3+). The source is a human donor in good health. Some clones in this sample may be carry-over from other donors' samples. The genes are TRBV29-1 and TRBJ2-2; TCRdb designates TRBD1, a call that cannot be tested without DNA. CDR3 residues: CSVEGDRVSSGKLFF.